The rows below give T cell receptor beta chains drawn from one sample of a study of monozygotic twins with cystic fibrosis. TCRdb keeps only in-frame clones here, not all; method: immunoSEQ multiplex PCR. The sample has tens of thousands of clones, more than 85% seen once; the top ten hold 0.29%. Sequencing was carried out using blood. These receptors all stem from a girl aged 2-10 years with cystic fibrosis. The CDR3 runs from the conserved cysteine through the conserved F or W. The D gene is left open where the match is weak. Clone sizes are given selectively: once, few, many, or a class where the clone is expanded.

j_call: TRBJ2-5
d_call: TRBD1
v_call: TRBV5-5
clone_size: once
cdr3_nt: TGTGCCAGCAGGTTTCAGTCGACAGGGGGGACCCAGTACTTC
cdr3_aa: CASRFQSTGGTQYF

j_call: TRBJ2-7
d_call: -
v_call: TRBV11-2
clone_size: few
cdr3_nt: TGTGCCAGCAGCTTAGTCTTCCTATTCGAGCAGTACTTC
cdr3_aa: CASSLVFLFEQYF

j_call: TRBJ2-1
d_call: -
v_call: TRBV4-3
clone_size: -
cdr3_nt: TGCGCCAGCAGCCAAGGGGTACGGGTCTCCTACAATGAGCAGTTCTTC
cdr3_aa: CASSQGVRVSYNEQFF

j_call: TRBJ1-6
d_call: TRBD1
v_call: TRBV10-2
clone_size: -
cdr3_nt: TGCGCCAGCACCTTGACAGGGCGGAATTCACCCCTCCACTTT
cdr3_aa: CASTLTGRNSPLHF

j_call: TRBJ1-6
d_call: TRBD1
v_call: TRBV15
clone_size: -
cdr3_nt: TGTGCCACCGCCCGAGGTGGGACAGTTAATTCACCCCTCCACTTT
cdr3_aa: CATARGGTVNSPLHF

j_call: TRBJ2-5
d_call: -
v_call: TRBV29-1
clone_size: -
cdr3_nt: TGCAGCGTTGCCCGACTAGTTTCAGAGACCCAGTACTTC
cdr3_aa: CSVARLVSETQYF

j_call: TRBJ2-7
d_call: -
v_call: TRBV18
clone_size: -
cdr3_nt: TGTGCCAGCTCACCATCCTCAGTCGACTCCTACGAGCAGTACTTC
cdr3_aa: CASSPSSVDSYEQYF

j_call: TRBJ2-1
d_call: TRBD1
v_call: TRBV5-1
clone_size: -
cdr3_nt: TGCGCCAGCAGCTTGGGACAGGGTACCGATGAGCAGTTCTTC
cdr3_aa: CASSLGQGTDEQFF

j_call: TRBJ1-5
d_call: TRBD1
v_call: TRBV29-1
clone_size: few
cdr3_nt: TGCAGCGTCCGACAGGGAGATAGCAATCAGCCCCAGCATTTT
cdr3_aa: CSVRQGDSNQPQHF

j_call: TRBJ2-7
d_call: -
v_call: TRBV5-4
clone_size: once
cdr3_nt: TGTGCCAGCAGCTTGCAACCGGGACAACCCTACGAGCAGTACTTC
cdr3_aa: CASSLQPGQPYEQYF

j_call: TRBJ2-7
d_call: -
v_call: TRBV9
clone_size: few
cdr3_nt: TGTGCCAGCAGCGTAGCAGAGGGCTACGAGCAGTACTTC
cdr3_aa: CASSVAEGYEQYF

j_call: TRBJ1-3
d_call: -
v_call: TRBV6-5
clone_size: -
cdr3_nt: TGTGCCAGCAGTTACTCACGGGCCACAAACACCATATATTTT
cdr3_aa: CASSYSRATNTIYF

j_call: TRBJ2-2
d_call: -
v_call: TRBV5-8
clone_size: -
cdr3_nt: TGTGCCAGCAGCTTGGTACAGACCGGGGAGCTGTTTTTT
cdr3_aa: CASSLVQTGELFF

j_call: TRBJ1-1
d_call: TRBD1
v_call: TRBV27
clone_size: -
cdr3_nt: TGTGCCAGCAGTTTCGGGGCGGGACAGGGACGCATGAACACTGAAGCTTTCTTT
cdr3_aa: CASSFGAGQGRMNTEAFF

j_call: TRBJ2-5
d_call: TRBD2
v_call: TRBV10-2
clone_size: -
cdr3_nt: TGCGCCAGCATGCGGGAGTTGACACTACTTCAAGAGACCCAGTACTTC
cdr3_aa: CASMRELTLLQETQYF

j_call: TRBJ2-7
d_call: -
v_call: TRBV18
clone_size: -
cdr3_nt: TGTGCCAGCTCGCAAAACCGGGATGGACGGGTATACGAGCAGTACTTC
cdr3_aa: CASSQNRDGRVYEQYF

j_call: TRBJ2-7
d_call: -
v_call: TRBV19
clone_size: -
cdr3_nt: TGTGCCAGTACCCTGGGGGGGGGCTGGTACTTC
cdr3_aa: CASTLGGGWYF

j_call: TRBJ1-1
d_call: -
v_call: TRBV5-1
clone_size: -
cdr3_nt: TGCGCCAGCTCCCTCCAGACAGGCATGAACACTGAAGCTTTCTTT
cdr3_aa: CASSLQTGMNTEAFF

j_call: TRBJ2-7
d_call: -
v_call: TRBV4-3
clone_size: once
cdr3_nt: TGCGTCAGCAGCCAAGAAACCGGACACCGGTACGAGCAGTACTTC
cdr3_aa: CVSSQETGHRYEQYF

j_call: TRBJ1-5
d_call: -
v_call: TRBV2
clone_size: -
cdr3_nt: TGTGCCAGCAGTGAAAACAGAAATCAGCCCCAGCATTTT
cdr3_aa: CASSENRNQPQHF

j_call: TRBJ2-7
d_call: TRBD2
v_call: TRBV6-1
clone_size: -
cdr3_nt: TGTGCCAGCACCCGTGGAACTAGCGGGGGCGACGAGCAGTACTTC
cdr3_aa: CASTRGTSGGDEQYF

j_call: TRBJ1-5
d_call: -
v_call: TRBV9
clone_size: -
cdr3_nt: TGTGCCAGCAGCCCGGGACTGGAGGACAATCAGCCCCAGCATTTT
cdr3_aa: CASSPGLEDNQPQHF

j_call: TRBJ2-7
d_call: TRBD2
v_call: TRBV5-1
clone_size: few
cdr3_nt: TGCGCCAGCAGCTTGGCCATTGCTAGCGGAGGCGGCGAGCAGTACTTC
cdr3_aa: CASSLAIASGGGEQYF

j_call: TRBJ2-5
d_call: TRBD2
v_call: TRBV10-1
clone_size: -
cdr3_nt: TGCGCCAGCAGTCGACTAGCGGGGGGACCCGAGACCCAGTACTTC
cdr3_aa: CASSRLAGGPETQYF

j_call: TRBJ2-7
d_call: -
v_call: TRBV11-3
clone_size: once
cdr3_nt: TGTGCCAGCAGCCAGGGGGAGGGGGATTACTACGAGCAGTACTTC
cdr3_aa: CASSQGEGDYYEQYF

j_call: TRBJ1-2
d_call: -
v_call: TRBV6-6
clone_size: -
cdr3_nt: TGTGCCAGCAGTTACCTGGATAACTATGGCTACACCTTC
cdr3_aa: CASSYLDNYGYTF

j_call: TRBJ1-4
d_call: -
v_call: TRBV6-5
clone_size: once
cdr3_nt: TGTGCCAGCAGTCCCGACGGAGGGAATGAAAAACTGTTTTTT
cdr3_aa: CASSPDGGNEKLFF

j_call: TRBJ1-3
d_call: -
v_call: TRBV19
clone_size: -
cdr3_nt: TGTGCCAGTAGCCCGGGGGCTGCTGGAAACACCATATATTTT
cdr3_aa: CASSPGAAGNTIYF

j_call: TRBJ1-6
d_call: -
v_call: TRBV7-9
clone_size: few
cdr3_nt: TGTGCCGGGAGAGGAGAGGGAAATTCACCCCTCCACTTT
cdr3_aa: CAGRGEGNSPLHF

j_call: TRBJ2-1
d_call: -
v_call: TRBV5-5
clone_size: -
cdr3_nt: TGTGCCAGCAGCTCCCCCTCGGGGGATGAGCAGTTCTTC
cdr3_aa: CASSSPSGDEQFF

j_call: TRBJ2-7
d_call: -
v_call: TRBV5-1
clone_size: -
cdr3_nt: TGCGCCAGCAGCCACGATAGACACGAGCAGTACTTC
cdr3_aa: CASSHDRHEQYF

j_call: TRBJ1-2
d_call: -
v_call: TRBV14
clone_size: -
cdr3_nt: TGTGCCAGCAGCCAGGGTTGGGGAGCTAACTATGGCTACACCTTC
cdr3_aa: CASSQGWGANYGYTF

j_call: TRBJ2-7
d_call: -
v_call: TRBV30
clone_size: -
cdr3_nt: TGTGCCTGGGGCGCCGGGGGCGAGCAGTACTTC
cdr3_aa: CAWGAGGEQYF

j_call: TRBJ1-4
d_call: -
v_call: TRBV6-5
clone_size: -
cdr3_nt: TGTGCCAGCAGTTACTCGCCAGGCCCCGATGGAAAACTGTTTTTT
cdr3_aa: CASSYSPGPDGKLFF

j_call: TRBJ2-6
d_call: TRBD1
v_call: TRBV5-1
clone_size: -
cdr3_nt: TGCGCCAGCAGCTTGGTTGGGACAGCCTCTGGGGCCAACGTCCTGACTTTC
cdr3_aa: CASSLVGTASGANVLTF

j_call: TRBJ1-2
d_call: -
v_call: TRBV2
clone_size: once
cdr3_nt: TGTGCCAGCAGTGTGGAGGGTGACGATGGCTACACCTTC
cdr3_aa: CASSVEGDDGYTF

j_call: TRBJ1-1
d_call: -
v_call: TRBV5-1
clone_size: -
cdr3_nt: TGCGCCAGCAGCTTCTCAGGGAGGGCGAACACTGAAGCTTTCTTT
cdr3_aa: CASSFSGRANTEAFF

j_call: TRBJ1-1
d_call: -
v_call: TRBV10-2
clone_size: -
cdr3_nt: TGCGCCAGCAGTGGGGGATACACTGAAGCTTTCTTT
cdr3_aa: CASSGGYTEAFF

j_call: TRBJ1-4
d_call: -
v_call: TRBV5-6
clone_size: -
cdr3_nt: TGTGCCAGCAGCGAGGGGAATGAAAAACTGTTTTTT
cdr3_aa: CASSEGNEKLFF

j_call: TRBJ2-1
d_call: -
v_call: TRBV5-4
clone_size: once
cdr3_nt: TGTGCCAGCAGCCGCAGCGGAAACCCTTTCAATGAGCAGTTCTTC
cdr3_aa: CASSRSGNPFNEQFF